The sequence of this T cell receptor beta chain was determined in a study of blood T cell repertoires in COVID-19. Whole-study context: Donors in the United States, Italy and Spain gave samples during acute or convalescent COVID-19. PBMCs, B-cell-depleted T cells, or T cells were the source of the cDNA or gDNA that made up the material.

In the original workflow: Nucleated cell number was recorded as an estimate derived from reference gene primer amplification. The assay was immunoSEQ multiplex PCR, and TCRdb's table has in-frame clones only and misses some. The DNA was the basis for D and trimming; V, J and clone size are from that table. Here the sample spans some 170,000 clones, about 87% being singletons. Sequencing was done on a sample of peripheral blood. The source is a woman aged 45-60 years with acute or convalescent COVID-19.

The CDR3 here is CASSPRTWDNEQFF. CDR3 nucleotide sequence: TGTGCCAGTAGTCCCCGGACTTGGGACAATGAGCAGTTCTTC. The V call is TRBV19, the J call TRBJ2-1; weak D call: TRBD2 (5 bases). Germline loops: CDR1 LNHDA, CDR2 SQIVND (reference sequence). The V gene lost 5 bases and the J gene lost 5 bases, with 13 bases spanning the gap. This CDR3 spans 14 amino acids.